One sample yielded the 28 T cell receptor beta chains listed below, sequenced in a study of CD8 T cells in ankylosing spondylitis. TCRdb re-derived calls from the 5' RACE reads in MiXCR, one entry per CDR3 protein. Of approximately 350,000 distinct CDR3 sequences listed, 20% are singletons. What was sequenced was blood, either unsorted or a sorted T cell fraction (not recorded which). The receptors originated from a male donor with ankylosing spondylitis or in good health (not recorded which).

V is TRBV4-2 and J is TRBJ2-1, with 11 bases aligning to TRBD2. CDR3 length: 14 residues. Germline assignment: CDR1 LGHNA and CDR2 YNFKEQ. Trimming at V came to 4 bases and at J to 8 bases, leaving 4 bases not matched to a gene. For the CDR3, the DNA is TGTGCCAGCAGCCTAGCGGGGGGGCAGGATGAGCAGTTCTTC. This gives the protein CASSLAGGQDEQFF.

The chain recombines TRBV12-3 or TRBV12-4 with TRBJ2-7; 8 bases are a match to TRBD1. V lost 8 bases to trimming and J lost 1 base; unmatched junction nucleotides: 4. The CDR3 length is 13 residues. This chain's CDR3 is CASQTGGSYEQYF. The CDR3 nucleotides read TGTGCCAGCCAAACAGGGGGGTCCTACGAGCAGTACTTC.

CDR3 nucleotide sequence: TGTGCCAGCAGCTGGGACGGCAGTACGCAGTATTTT. This encodes CASSWDGSTQYF. This chain joins TRBV5-6 and TRBJ2-3; D is possibly TRBD1 or TRBD2 (5 bases each). V lost 3 bases and J 8 bases, leaving 10 bases between the germline ends. This CDR3 is built from 12 residues. The germline gives CDR1 SGHDT, CDR2 YYEEEE.

This clonotype was seen a handful of times. The J gene is TRBJ1-5, the V gene TRBV12-3 or TRBV12-4, with 9 bases that match TRBD1. The V gene end was trimmed by 6 bases and the J gene end by 5 bases; junction bases not matched to a gene: 5. The CDR3 length is 14 residues. The CDR3 DNA reads TGTGCCAGCAGCTCCGACAGGGGGGATCAGCCCCAGCATTTT. Its protein is CASSSDRGDQPQHF.

The chain joins TRBV28 to TRBJ2-7, with 8 positions matching TRBD1. V was pared by 3 bases and J by 5 bases, with 6 bases of the junction left unmatched. Germline lookup yields CDR1 MDHEN and CDR2 SYDVKM. The length of the CDR3 is 14 residues. CDR3 in DNA: TGTGCCAGCAGTTTTTCCAGGGGGCTACACGAGCAGTACTTC. It translates to CASSFSRGLHEQYF.

This clonotype was seen only a few times. The chain combines TRBV5-6 with TRBJ2-1; TRBD1 matches 8 bases. V was clipped by 0 bases and J by 6 bases; unmatched bases: 8. Germline V gene data show CDR1 as SGHDT and CDR2 as YYEEEE. The CDR3 is 16 amino acids. Written as DNA, the CDR3 is TGTGCCAGCAGCTTGGGACGGACAGGGTATATCAATGAGCAGTTCTTC. It codes for CASSLGRTGYINEQFF.

The table lists this clonotype with a few counts. The rearrangement uses TRBV12-3 or TRBV12-4 and TRBJ2-7, with D perhaps TRBD1 (5 bases). The CDR3 extends over 13 amino acids. Trimming left V 3 bases short and J 4 bases short, with 10 bases between. The CDR3 loop reads CASSFGRVYEQYF. The CDR3 nucleotides are TGTGCCAGCAGTTTTGGCAGGGTTTACGAGCAGTACTTC.

The chain is built from TRBV20-1 and TRBJ2-5, with TRBD1 matching over 8 bases. The CDR3 consists of 14 residues. Germline CDR1 DFQATT, CDR2 SNEGSKA (reference sequence). The V segment lost 6 bases and the J segment 0 bases; nucleotides outside the gene matches: 6. CDR3 nucleotide sequence: TGCAGTGCCAGGACAGGGTTGGACCAAGAGACCCAGTACTTC. It codes for CSARTGLDQETQYF.

The V and J genes are TRBV28 and TRBJ2-3; TRBD2 matches at 12 bases. The germline CDR1 and CDR2 sequences are MDHEN and SYDVKM. This CDR3 has 20 residues. V shed 2 bases, J shed 3 bases, and the junction held 15 bases outside the gene matches. For the CDR3, the DNA is TGTGCCAGCAGTTTACCTTCTGAGCTAGCGGGGGGGCCGTGGACAGATACGCAGTATTTT. Its translation: CASSLPSELAGGPWTDTQYF.

This clonotype was counted a few times. The rearrangement joins TRBV16 to TRBJ2-7, with D unclear. The ends were cut back, 3 bases at V and 2 bases at J, with 8 bases in the middle. CDR1 is KGHSY and CDR2 is FQNENV in the germline V gene. This CDR3 region has 13 residues. The CDR3 region is CASSQAGTYEQYF. CDR3 nucleotide sequence: TGTGCCAGCAGCCAGGCAGGAACCTACGAGCAGTACTTC.

V usage is TRBV12-5 and J usage is TRBJ1-2; no reliable D call. Germline V gene sequence: CDR1 LGHNT, CDR2 FRNRAP. V lost 2 bases, J lost 6 bases, and 19 bases lay in between. There are 16 residues in the CDR3. In DNA form, the CDR3 reads TGTGCTAGTGGTTTGACAACTCAATCGGCGCTCAATGGCTACACCTTC. This translates into CASGLTTQSALNGYTF.

The chain recombines TRBV5-1 with TRBJ2-2, with 9 nucleotides matching TRBD1. CDR1 is SGHRS and CDR2 is YFSETQ in the germline V gene. V trimming: 1 base; J trimming: 1 base; junction bases outside the gene matches: 8. This CDR3 has 18 amino acids. CDR3 nucleotides: TGCGCCAGCAGCTTGAAAGGACAGGGGATCGGGAACACCGGGGAGCTGTTTTTT. Protein product: CASSLKGQGIGNTGELFF.

In this sample, this clonotype turned up a few times. The rearrangement joins TRBV27 to TRBJ2-5; the D gene is possibly TRBD1 (6 bases). From germline, CDR1 is MNHEY and CDR2 SMNVEV (reference sequence). This CDR3 has 13 amino acids. V gave up 10 bases and J gave up 0 bases, with 12 bases separating them. The CDR3 sequence: CATLDRNQETQYF. Here the CDR3 DNA reads TGTGCCACCCTGGACAGAAACCAAGAGACCCAGTACTTC.

The chain couples TRBV19 to TRBJ2-2; D is ambiguous. This CDR3 is built from 14 residues. With 7 bases removed from V and 5 bases from J, the gap between germline ends came to 14 bases. The germline CDR1 and CDR2 sequences are LNHDA and SQIVND (reference sequence). For the CDR3, the DNA is TGTGCCAGTATCTGGTCAGAAGGAACCGGGGAGCTGTTTTTT. Translation gives CASIWSEGTGELFF.

This clonotype was seen just once. The chain is built from TRBV20-1 and TRBJ2-2; 8 positions match TRBD1. The CDR3 runs 15 residues. Trimming took 3 bases from V and 3 from J; bases not matched to a gene: 6. Germline loops: CDR1 DFQATT, CDR2 SNEGSKA (reference sequence). The CDR3 protein is CSASSGQAHTGELFF. For the CDR3, the DNA is TGCAGTGCTAGTTCGGGACAGGCGCACACCGGGGAGCTGTTTTTT.

The V call is TRBV3-1, the J call TRBJ2-3, with D unclear. The germline gives CDR1 LGHDT, CDR2 YNNKEL (reference sequence). The length of the CDR3 is 13 residues. V lost 6 bases and J lost 4, with 11 bases in between. CDR3 loop: CASSPRWPDTQYF. The CDR3 region has the DNA TGTGCCAGCAGTCCAAGGTGGCCAGATACGCAGTATTTT.

This chain joins TRBV4-3 and TRBJ2-7; 7 nucleotides match TRBD1. Germline lookup yields CDR1 LGHNA and CDR2 YSLEER. Trimming at V came to 4 bases and at J to 5 bases, leaving 5 bases not matched to a gene. CDR3 length: 13 amino acids. DNA of the CDR3: TGCGCCAGCAGCCGGGACAGTCTCAACGAGCAGTACTTC. Protein sequence: CASSRDSLNEQYF.

This clonotype was seen a handful of times. The J gene is TRBJ2-5, the V gene TRBV7-9; TRBD1 might be the D (6 bases). CDR3 size: 14 residues. Germline CDR1 reads SEHNR; CDR2 reads FQNEAQ (reference sequence). V was clipped by 5 bases and J by 5 bases, with 15 bases between them. CDR3 region: CASSLLGTIETQYF. The CDR3 region has the DNA TGTGCCAGCAGCCTACTGGGGACAATCGAGACCCAGTACTTC.

The chain has TRBV29-1 and TRBJ2-5; no firm D call. Germline V lookup: CDR1 SQVTM, CDR2 ANQGSEA. The germline V and J ends were trimmed by 7 bases and 7 bases, with 13 bases remaining between them. This CDR3 region has 11 residues. As DNA, the CDR3 is TGCAGCGCCGAAGCGTTTGGGACCCAGTACTTC. This translates into CSAEAFGTQYF.

Only a few counts were recorded for this clonotype. The chain has TRBV7-9 and TRBJ2-1; 9 bases line up with TRBD2. Germline-derived CDR1 and CDR2 are SEHNR and FQNEAQ (reference sequence). Losses at the gene ends were 5 bases for V and 6 bases for J; bases not matched to a gene: 14. The CDR3 loop spans 17 amino acids. CDR3 sequence reads: CASSLQVAGADLNEQFF. Here the CDR3 DNA reads TGTGCCAGCAGCCTCCAGGTAGCGGGGGCGGATCTCAATGAGCAGTTCTTC.

The V gene is TRBV7-8, the J gene TRBJ2-3; 9 nucleotides align to TRBD2. Germline V lookup: CDR1 SGHVS, CDR2 FQNEAQ. There are 16 residues in the CDR3. After removal of 0 bases from V and 2 bases from J, the junction contained 3 bases not matched to a gene. Written as DNA, the CDR3 is TGTGCCAGCAGCTTAGCTAGCGGGGGCCTCACAGATACGCAGTATTTT. Residues: CASSLASGGLTDTQYF.

This clonotype was seen a handful of times. The chain combines TRBV20-1 with TRBJ2-3, with D tentatively TRBD1 (5 bases). V gave up 1 base and J gave up 2 bases, with 16 bases separating them. CDR3 length: 16 amino acids. CDR1 is DFQATT and CDR2 is SNEGSKA in the germline V gene (reference sequence). The CDR3 spells CSARVGVVVLTDTQYF. DNA for the CDR3: TGCAGTGCTAGAGTAGGGGTTGTAGTACTCACAGATACGCAGTATTTT.

This clonotype was recorded at least ten times. This sequence joins TRBV27 and TRBJ2-1; D is unclear. Per the germline V gene, CDR1 is MNHEY and CDR2 is SMNVEV (reference sequence). The V gene lost 3 bases and the J gene lost 2 bases, with 5 bases spanning the gap. The CDR3 is made up of 13 amino acids. The CDR3 sequence: CASSLATYNEQFF. CDR3 nucleotide sequence: TGTGCCAGCAGTTTGGCAACCTACAATGAGCAGTTCTTC.

This clonotype appeared many times. This chain connects TRBV14 to TRBJ2-7; perhaps TRBD1 as D (5 bases). Germline CDR1 reads SGHDN; CDR2 reads FVKESK. The germline V and J ends were trimmed by 2 bases and 0 bases, with 8 bases remaining between them. The CDR3 extends over 14 amino acids. The CDR3 loop is CASSQRGVSYEQYF. The CDR3 nucleotides are TGTGCCAGCAGCCAAAGGGGCGTCTCCTACGAGCAGTACTTC.

In this sample, this clonotype turned up a few times. This rearrangement joins TRBV4-1 to TRBJ2-5, with 7 nucleotides matching TRBD2. J was trimmed by 5 bases and V by 3 bases; bases with no gene match: 9. CDR3 length: 15 residues. The germline V gene has CDR1 MGHRA and CDR2 YSYEKL. The CDR3 nucleotides read TGCGCCAGCAGCCACCCCGAGGCGGGAGTGGAGACCCAGTACTTC. Translated: CASSHPEAGVETQYF.

This clonotype was recorded a few times. The chain recombines TRBV27 with TRBJ2-5, with a possible D match to TRBD1 (6 bases). V was cut by 6 bases and J by 7 bases, with 15 bases left in between. The CDR3 has 13 residues. Looked up from germline, CDR1 is MNHEY and CDR2 is SMNVEV (reference sequence). The CDR3 DNA sequence: TGTGCCAGCAGAAGACAGGATTCATGGACCCAGTACTTC. This encodes CASRRQDSWTQYF.

The V gene is TRBV12-3 or TRBV12-4, the J gene TRBJ2-7, with D possibly matching TRBD2 (5 bases). The CDR3 loop spans 15 amino acids. With 3 bases removed from V and 2 bases from J, the gap between germline ends came to 14 bases. Here the CDR3 DNA reads TGTGCCAGCAGTTTCGGAGGCAGCGTCACCTACGAGCAGTACTTC. Translation gives CASSFGGSVTYEQYF.

This chain connects TRBV12-3 or TRBV12-4 to TRBJ2-5; possibly TRBD2 for D (5 bases). V was pared by 6 bases and J by 5 bases, with 19 bases between. The CDR3 runs 15 residues. CDR3 residues: CASSLILGMGETQYF. CDR3 nucleotides: TGTGCCAGCAGCCTGATACTAGGGATGGGGGAGACCCAGTACTTC.